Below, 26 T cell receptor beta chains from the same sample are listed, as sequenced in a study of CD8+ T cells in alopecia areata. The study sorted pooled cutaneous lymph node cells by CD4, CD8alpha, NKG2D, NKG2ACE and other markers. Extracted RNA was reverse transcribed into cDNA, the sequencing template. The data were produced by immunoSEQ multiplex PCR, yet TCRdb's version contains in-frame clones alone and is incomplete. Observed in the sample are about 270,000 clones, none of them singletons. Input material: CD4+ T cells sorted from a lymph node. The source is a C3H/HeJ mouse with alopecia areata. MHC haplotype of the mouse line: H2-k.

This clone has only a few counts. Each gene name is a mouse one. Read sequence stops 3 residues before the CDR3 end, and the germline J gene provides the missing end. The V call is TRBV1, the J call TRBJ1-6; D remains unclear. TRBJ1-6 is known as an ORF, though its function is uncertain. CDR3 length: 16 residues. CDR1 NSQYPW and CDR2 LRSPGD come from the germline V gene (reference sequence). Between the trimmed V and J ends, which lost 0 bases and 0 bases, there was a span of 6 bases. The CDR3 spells CTCSAEAGSYNSPLYF. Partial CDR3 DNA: TGCACCTGCAGTGCAGAAGCAGGTTCCTATAATTCGCCC.

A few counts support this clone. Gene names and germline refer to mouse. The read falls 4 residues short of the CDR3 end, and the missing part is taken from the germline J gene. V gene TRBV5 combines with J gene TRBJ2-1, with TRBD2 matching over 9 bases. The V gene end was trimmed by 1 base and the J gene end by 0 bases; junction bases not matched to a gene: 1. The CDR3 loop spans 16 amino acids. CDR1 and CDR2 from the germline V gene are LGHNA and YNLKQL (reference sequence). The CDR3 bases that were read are TGTGCCAGCAGCCAAGTTGGGGGGGCTAACTATGCT. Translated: CASSQVGGANYA. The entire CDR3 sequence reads CASSQVGGANYAEQFF.

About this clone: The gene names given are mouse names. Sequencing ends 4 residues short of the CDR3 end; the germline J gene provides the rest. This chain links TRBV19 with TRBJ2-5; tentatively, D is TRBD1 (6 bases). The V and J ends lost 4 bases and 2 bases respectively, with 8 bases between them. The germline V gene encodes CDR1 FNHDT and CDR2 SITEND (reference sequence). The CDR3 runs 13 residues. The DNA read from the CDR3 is TGTGCCAGCAGTCGACAGGTCCAAGAC. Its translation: CASSRQVQD. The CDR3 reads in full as CASSRQVQDTQYF.

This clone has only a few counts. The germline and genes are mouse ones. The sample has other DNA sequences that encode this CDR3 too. The CDR3 DNA, read in part, is TGTGCCAGCAGCCAAGAGGGGGATTCGCCC. Protein sequence: CASSQEGDSP. The entire CDR3 protein reads CASSQEGDSPLYF. V gene TRBV5 combines with J gene TRBJ1-6; maybe TRBD1 (5 bases). The sequence runs out 3 residues before the end of the CDR3; the remainder is reconstructed from the germline J gene. TRBJ1-6 is an open reading frame, and its role is uncertain. Germline V gene lookup returns CDR1 LGHNA and CDR2 YNLKQL (reference sequence). V lost 0 bases, J lost 8 bases, and 5 bases lay in between. CDR3 size: 13 residues.

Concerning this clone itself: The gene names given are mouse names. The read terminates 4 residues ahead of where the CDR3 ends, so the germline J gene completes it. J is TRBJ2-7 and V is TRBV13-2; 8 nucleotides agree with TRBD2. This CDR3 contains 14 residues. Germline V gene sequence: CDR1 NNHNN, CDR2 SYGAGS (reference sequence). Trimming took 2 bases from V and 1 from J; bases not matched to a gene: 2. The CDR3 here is CASGERDWSYEQYF. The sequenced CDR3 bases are TGTGCCAGCGGTGAGAGGGACTGGTCCTAT.

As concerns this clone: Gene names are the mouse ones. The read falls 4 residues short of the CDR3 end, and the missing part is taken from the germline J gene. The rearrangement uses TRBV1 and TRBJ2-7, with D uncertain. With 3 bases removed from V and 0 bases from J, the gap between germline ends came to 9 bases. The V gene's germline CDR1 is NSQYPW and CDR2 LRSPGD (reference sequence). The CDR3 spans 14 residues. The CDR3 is CTCSARQDSYEQYF. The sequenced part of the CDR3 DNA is TGCACCTGCAGTGCTCGCCAGGACTCCTAT.

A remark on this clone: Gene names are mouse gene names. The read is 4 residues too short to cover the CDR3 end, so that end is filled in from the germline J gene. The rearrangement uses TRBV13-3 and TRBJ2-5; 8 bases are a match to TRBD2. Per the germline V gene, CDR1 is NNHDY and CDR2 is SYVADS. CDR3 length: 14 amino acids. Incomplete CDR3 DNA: TGTGCCAGCAGTGACTGGGGGGAGAGGGAC. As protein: CASSDWGERD. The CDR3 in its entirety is CASSDWGERDTQYF.

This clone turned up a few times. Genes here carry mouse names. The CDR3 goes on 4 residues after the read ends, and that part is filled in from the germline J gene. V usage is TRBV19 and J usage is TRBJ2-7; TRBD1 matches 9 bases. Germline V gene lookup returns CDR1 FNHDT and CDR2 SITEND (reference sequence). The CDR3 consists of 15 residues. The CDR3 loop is CASSIGGTGSDEQYF. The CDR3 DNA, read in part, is TGTGCCAGCAGTATCGGCGGGACAGGGTCGGAT.

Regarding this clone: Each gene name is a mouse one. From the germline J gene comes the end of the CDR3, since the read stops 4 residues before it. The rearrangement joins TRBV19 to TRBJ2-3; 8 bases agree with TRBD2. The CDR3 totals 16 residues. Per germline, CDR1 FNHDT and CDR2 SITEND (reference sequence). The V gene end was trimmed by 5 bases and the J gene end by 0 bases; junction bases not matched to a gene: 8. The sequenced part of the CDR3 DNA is TGTGCCAGCAGACCGTCGACTGGGGCTAGTGCAGAA. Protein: CASRPSTGASAE. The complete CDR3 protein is CASRPSTGASAETLYF.

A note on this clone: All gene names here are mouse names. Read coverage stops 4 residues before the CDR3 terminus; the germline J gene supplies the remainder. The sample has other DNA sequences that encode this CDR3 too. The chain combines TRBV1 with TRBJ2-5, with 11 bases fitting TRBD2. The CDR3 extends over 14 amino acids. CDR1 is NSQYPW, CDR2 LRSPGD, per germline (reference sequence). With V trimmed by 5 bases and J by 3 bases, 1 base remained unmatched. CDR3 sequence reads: CTCSRDWGQDTQYF. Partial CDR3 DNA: TGCACCTGCAGTCGGGACTGGGGGCAAGAC. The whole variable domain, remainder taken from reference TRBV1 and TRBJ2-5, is VTLLEQNPRWRLVPRGQAVNLRCILKNSQYPWMSWYQQDLQKQLQWLFTLRSPGDKEVKSLPGADYLATRVTDTELRLQVANMSQGRTLYCTCSRDWGQDTQYFGPGTRLLVL.

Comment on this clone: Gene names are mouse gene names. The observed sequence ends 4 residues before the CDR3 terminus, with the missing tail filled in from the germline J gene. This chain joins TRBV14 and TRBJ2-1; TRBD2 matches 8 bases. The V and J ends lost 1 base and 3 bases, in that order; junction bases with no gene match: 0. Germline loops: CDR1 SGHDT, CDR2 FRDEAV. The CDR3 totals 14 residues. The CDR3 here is CASSFTGGYAEQFF. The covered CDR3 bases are TGTGCCAGCAGTTTCACTGGGGGCTATGCT.

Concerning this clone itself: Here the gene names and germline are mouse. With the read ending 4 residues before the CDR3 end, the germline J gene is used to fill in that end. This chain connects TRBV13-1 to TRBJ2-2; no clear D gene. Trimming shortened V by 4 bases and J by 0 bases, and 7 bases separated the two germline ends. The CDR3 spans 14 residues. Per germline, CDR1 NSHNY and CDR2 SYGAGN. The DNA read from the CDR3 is TGTGCCAGCAGTCTTCAGTCAAACACCGGG. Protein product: CASSLQSNTG. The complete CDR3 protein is CASSLQSNTGQLYF.

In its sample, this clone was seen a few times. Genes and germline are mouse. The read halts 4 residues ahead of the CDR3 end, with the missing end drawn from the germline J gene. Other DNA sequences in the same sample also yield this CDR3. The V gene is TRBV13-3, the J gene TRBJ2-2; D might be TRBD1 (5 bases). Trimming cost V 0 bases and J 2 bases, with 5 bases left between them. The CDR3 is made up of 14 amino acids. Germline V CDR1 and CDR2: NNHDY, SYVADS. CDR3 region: CASSDDRNTGQLYF. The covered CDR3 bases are TGTGCCAGCAGTGATGACAGGAACACCGGG.

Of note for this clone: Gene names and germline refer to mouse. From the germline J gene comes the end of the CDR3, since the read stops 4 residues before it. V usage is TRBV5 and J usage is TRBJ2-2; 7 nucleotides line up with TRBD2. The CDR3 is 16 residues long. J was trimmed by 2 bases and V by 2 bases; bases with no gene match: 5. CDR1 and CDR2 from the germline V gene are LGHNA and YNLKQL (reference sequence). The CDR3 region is CASSQYWGVNTGQLYF. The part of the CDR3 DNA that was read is TGTGCCAGCAGCCAATACTGGGGTGTGAACACCGGG.

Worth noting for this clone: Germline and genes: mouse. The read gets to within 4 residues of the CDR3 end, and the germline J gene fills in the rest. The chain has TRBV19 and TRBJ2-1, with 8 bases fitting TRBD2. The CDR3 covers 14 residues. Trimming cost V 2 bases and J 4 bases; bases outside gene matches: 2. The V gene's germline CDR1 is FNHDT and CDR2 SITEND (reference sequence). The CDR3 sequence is CASSIRDWYAEQFF. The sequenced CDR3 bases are TGTGCCAGCAGTATCCGGGACTGGTATGCT.

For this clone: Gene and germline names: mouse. The sequenced part of the CDR3 DNA is TGTGCCAGCGGTGATTCAGGGAACCAAGAC. Translation gives CASGDSGNQD. The CDR3, in full, reads CASGDSGNQDTQYF. The V gene is TRBV13-2, the J gene TRBJ2-5, with TRBD1 as a possible D gene (5 bases). Sequencing ends 4 residues short of the CDR3 end; the germline J gene provides the rest. Germline-derived CDR1 and CDR2 are NNHNN and SYGAGS (reference sequence). The CDR3 extends over 14 amino acids. Between the trimmed V and J ends, which lost 1 base and 0 bases, there was a span of 6 bases.

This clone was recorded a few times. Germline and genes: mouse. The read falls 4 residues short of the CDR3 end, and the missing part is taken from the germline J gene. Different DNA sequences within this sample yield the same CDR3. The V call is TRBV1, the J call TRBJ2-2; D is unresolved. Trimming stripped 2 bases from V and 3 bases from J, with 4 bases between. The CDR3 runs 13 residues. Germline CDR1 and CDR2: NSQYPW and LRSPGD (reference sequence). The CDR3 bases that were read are TGCACCTGCAGTGCAAGGGACACCGGG. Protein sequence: CTCSARDTG. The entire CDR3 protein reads CTCSARDTGQLYF.

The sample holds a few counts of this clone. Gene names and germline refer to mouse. Incomplete CDR3 DNA: TGTGCCAGCAGACAGGATGCAAACTCC. Translating gives CASRQDANS. The whole CDR3 protein reads CASRQDANSDYTF. The genes are TRBV13-1 and TRBJ1-2, with TRBD1 as a possible D gene (5 bases). The read is 4 residues too short to cover the CDR3 end, so that end is filled in from the germline J gene. V was clipped by 5 bases and J by 0 bases, with 8 bases between them. The CDR3 length is 13 residues. Germline CDR1 NSHNY, CDR2 SYGAGN.

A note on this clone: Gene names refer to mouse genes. CDR3 bases read: TGTGCCAGCGGTGATGTCCCAGGGAACTATGCT. This codes for CASGDVPGNYA. The full CDR3 protein reads CASGDVPGNYAEQFF. V is TRBV13-2 and J is TRBJ2-1, with D possibly TRBD1 on 5 matching bases. The read ends 4 residues shy of where the CDR3 ends; the end is completed using the germline J gene. CDR3 size: 15 residues. The germline V gene has CDR1 NNHNN and CDR2 SYGAGS (reference sequence). The V gene lost 0 bases and the J gene lost 1 base, with 8 bases spanning the gap.

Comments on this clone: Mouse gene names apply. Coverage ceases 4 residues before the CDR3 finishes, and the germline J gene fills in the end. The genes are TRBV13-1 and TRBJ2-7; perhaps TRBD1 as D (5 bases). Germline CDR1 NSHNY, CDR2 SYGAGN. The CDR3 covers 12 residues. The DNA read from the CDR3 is TGTGCCAGCAAGAAGAGGGGTTAT. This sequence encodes CASKKRGY. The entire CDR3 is CASKKRGYEQYF.

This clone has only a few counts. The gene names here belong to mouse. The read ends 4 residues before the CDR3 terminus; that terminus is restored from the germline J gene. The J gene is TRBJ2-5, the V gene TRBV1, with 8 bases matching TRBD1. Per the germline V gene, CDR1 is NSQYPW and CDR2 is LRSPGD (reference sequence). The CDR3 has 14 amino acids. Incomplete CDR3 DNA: TGCACCTGCAGTGCCCACAGGGGGAGGGAC. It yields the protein CTCSAHRGRD. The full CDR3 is CTCSAHRGRDTQYF.

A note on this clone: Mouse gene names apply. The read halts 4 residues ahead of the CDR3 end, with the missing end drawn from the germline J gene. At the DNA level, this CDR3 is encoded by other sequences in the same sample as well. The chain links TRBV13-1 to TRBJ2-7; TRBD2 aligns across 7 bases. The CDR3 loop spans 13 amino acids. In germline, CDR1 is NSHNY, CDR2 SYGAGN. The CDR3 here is CASSDLGVYEQYF. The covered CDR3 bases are TGTGCCAGCAGTGATCTGGGGGTTTAT.

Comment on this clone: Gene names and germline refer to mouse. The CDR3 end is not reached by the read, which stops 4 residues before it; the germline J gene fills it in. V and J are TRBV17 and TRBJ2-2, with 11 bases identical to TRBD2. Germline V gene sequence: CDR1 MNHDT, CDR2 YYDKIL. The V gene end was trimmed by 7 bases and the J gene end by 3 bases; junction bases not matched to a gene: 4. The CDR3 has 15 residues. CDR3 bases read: TGTGCTAGCAAACTGGGGGGGCTGGACACCGGG. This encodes CASKLGGLDTG. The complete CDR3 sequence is CASKLGGLDTGQLYF.

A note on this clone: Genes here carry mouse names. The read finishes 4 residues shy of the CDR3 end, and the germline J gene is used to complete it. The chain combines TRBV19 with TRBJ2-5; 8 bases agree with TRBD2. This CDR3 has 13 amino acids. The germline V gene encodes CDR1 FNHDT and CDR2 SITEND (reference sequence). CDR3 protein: CASSNLGGDTQYF. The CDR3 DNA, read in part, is TGTGCCAGCAGTAATCTGGGGGGCGAC. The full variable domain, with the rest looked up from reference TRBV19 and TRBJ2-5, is GGIITQTPKFLIGQEGQKLTLKCQQNFNHDTMYWYRQDSGKGLRLIYYSITENDLQKGDLSEGYDASREKKSSFSLTVTSAQKNEMAVFLCASSNLGGDTQYFGPGTRLLVL.

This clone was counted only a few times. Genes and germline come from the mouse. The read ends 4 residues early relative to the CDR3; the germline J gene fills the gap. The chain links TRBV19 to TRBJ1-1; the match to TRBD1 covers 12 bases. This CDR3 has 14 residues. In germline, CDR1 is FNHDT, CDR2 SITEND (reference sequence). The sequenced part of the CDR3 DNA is TGTGCCAGCGTCCTCCGGGACAGGGGGCGA. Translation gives CASVLRDRGR. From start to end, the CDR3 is CASVLRDRGREVFF.

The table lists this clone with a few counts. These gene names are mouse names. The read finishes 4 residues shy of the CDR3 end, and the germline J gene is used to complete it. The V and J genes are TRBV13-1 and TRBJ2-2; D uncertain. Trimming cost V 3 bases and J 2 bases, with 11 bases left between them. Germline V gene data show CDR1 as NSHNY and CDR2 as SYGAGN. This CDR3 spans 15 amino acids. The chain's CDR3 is CASSATRGNTGQLYF. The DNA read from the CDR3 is TGTGCCAGCAGTGCGACAAGAGGGAACACCGGG.